A selection of T cell receptor beta chains follows, all from one sample in a study of HIV-infected patients and healthy controls. Via MiXCR, TCRdb re-called the 5' RACE reads, giving one row per CDR3 protein. The sample has 11,000 or so distinct CDR3 sequences, 5% to 6.5% seen once. Sequenced input: blood. Receptors were obtained from an adult in good health. The CDR3 runs from the conserved cysteine through the conserved F or W. A D gene is named only where the DNA matches it firmly. Some rows have no size entry. The others give once, few or many, or a class for an expanded clone.

>TRBV20-1|.|many|TRBJ2-6
CSASQSSGANVLTF
TGCAGTGCCTCTCAAAGCTCTGGGGCCAACGTCCTGACTTTC
>TRBV5-1|.|many|TRBJ2-2
CASHPTGPRTNTGELFF
TGCGCCAGTCACCCAACGGGGCCGCGTACGAACACCGGGGAGCTGTTTTTT
>TRBV6-2/TRBV6-3|.|many|TRBJ1-4
CASSYGLGALSEKLFF
TGTGCCAGCAGTTACGGTTTGGGGGCGCTTAGTGAAAAACTGTTTTTT
>TRBV6-1|.|few|TRBJ1-5
CASRRDGPGSGAQHF
TGTGCCAGCAGGAGGGACGGACCGGGGTCAGGGGCCCAGCATTTT
>TRBV5-1|.|many|TRBJ2-5
CASSLSRRETQYF
TGCGCCAGCAGCTTGTCCAGGAGGGAGACCCAGTACTTC
>TRBV20-1|TRBD2|medium-sized|TRBJ2-1
CSARDPLAGLFNEQFF
TGCAGTGCTAGAGATCCCCTAGCGGGGCTATTCAATGAGCAGTTCTTC
>TRBV12-3/TRBV12-4|.|many|TRBJ2-7
CASSLQGRTYEQYF
TGTGCCAGCAGTTTGCAGGGGAGGACCTACGAGCAGTACTTC
>TRBV14|.|many|TRBJ1-6
CASSPLGRPLHF
TGTGCCAGCAGCCCCCTGGGCAGACCCCTCCACTTT
>TRBV5-1|.|few|TRBJ2-5
CASSPGARETQYF
TGCGCCAGCAGCCCGGGGGCGAGGGAGACCCAGTACTTC
>TRBV12-3/TRBV12-4|.|many|TRBJ1-1
CASSREFPHSEAFF
TGTGCCAGCAGTCGAGAATTCCCCCACTCTGAAGCTTTCTTT
>TRBV5-1|TRBD1|medium-sized|TRBJ1-3
CASSLEGGSSGNTIYF
TGCGCCAGCAGCTTGGAAGGGGGCAGCTCTGGAAACACCATATATTTT
>TRBV5-6|.|many|TRBJ2-3
CASSSSGTQYF
TGTGCCAGCAGCTCCTCCGGTACGCAGTATTTT
>TRBV13|TRBD1|medium-sized|TRBJ2-1
CASSAPQGVLGNEQFF
TGTGCCAGCAGCGCGCCGCAGGGGGTTCTGGGGAATGAGCAGTTCTTC
>TRBV11-2|.|medium-sized|TRBJ1-1
CASSFPVTEAFF
TGTGCCAGCAGCTTTCCGGTCACTGAAGCTTTCTTT
>TRBV4-1|.|medium-sized|TRBJ1-6
CASSQGGGRSYNSPLHF
TGCGCCAGCAGCCAAGGGGGGGGCCGGTCCTATAATTCACCCCTCCACTTT
>TRBV5-1|.|.|TRBJ2-3
CASSLAGSTDTQYF
TGCGCCAGCAGCTTGGCCGGTAGCACAGATACGCAGTATTTT
>TRBV7-9|TRBD1|many|TRBJ1-1
CASSSRTGLNTEAFF
TGTGCCAGCAGCTCGAGGACAGGACTGAACACTGAAGCTTTCTTT
>TRBV5-1|TRBD1|medium-sized|TRBJ2-3
CASSLGDREADTQYF
TGCGCCAGCAGTCTGGGGGACAGGGAGGCAGATACGCAGTATTTT
>TRBV6-5|.|many|TRBJ1-2
CASSPGTDGGYTF
TGTGCCAGCAGTCCTGGGACCGACGGGGGCTACACCTTC
>TRBV12-3/TRBV12-4|.|many|TRBJ1-1
CASSFLGEAFF
TGTGCCAGCAGTTTTTTGGGGGAAGCTTTCTTT
>TRBV10-2|.|few|TRBJ1-2
CASSGAANYGYTF
TGCGCCAGCAGTGGGGCGGCGAACTATGGCTACACCTTC
>TRBV3-1|TRBD2|many|TRBJ2-3
CASKRGGTDTQYF
TGTGCCAGCAAACGGGGGGGGACAGATACGCAGTATTTT
>TRBV12-3/TRBV12-4|.|medium-sized|TRBJ2-2
CASSRQRAGPYTGELFF
TGTGCCAGCAGCCGACAACGGGCAGGCCCTTACACCGGGGAGCTGTTTTTT
>TRBV10-2|.|many|TRBJ2-1
CASSPNYNEQFF
TGCGCCAGCTCTCCTAATTACAATGAGCAGTTCTTC
>TRBV6-5|.|many|TRBJ2-3
CASQIRRADTQYF
TGTGCCAGCCAAATAAGGAGGGCAGATACGCAGTATTTT
>TRBV7-9|.|.|TRBJ1-2
CASSLVGELNYGYTF
TGTGCCAGCAGCTTAGTTGGGGAACTCAACTATGGCTACACCTTC
>TRBV7-9|.|many|TRBJ2-7
CASSRRADYEQYF
TGTGCCAGCAGCCGCCGGGCCGACTACGAGCAGTACTTC
>TRBV4-2|.|.|TRBJ2-3
CASSQVGHTDTQYF
TGTGCCAGCAGCCAAGTGGGCCACACAGATACGCAGTATTTT
>TRBV7-2|.|many|TRBJ1-3
CASSSGPSGNTIYF
TGTGCCAGCAGCTCTGGGCCTTCTGGAAACACCATATATTTT
>TRBV5-1|TRBD2|many|TRBJ2-1
CASSLVAGGPQDEQFF
TGCGCCAGCAGCTTGGTAGCGGGGGGCCCTCAGGATGAGCAGTTCTTC
>TRBV2|.|medium-sized|TRBJ1-1
CASSEGGTEAFF
TGTGCCAGCAGTGAGGGAGGGACTGAAGCTTTCTTT